This TCR beta chain was retrieved from a study of liver allograft versus peripheral blood T cells. Looking at the study overall: Comparative analysis was performed on T cell receptor repertoires from transplanted livers and from recipients' peripheral blood.

In the case of this clonotype: Its cognate antigen is unknown.

Broader study findings: Differences were reported between the T cell receptor repertoires inside liver allografts and those that were detected in peripheral blood.

TCRdb reprocessed the reads with MiXCR, giving one entry per CDR3 protein. The sample lists around 18,000 distinct CDR3 sequences; 20% to 25% were seen once. The receptor's source is a human patient who had a liver transplant. The graft donor may be the source of some T cells.

The CDR3 region is CASSWDRGGYEQYF. The CDR3 DNA reads as TGTGCCAGCAGTTGGGACAGGGGGGGTTACGAGCAGTACTTC. The gene calls are TRBV28 and TRBJ2-7; 11 nucleotides match TRBD1. CDR3 length: 14 residues. The V gene end was trimmed by 4 bases and the J gene end by 4 bases; junction bases not matched to a gene: 3. The V gene's germline CDR1 is MDHEN and CDR2 SYDVKM.